These T cell receptor beta chains were read from a single sample in a study of blood T cells in healthy people across ages. TCRdb itself ran the 5' RACE reads through MiXCR, one entry per CDR3 protein. The table shows about 1,500,000 distinct CDR3 sequences, with approximately 42% occurring only once. Input material: blood. The origin of the receptors is a woman under 30 in good health. The CDR3 runs from the conserved cysteine through the conserved F or W. D genes are given only for firm matches. Size is omitted from some rows. Given values are once, few, many or a class for expanded clones.

V	J	D	size	CDR3	DNA
TRBV7-9	TRBJ1-2	NA	NA	CASSLAREGFYGYTF	TGTGCCAGCAGCTTAGCAAGGGAGGGATTCTATGGCTACACCTTC
TRBV24-1	TRBJ2-5	NA	NA	CATSPAGQETQYF	TGTGCCACCAGTCCGGCAGGGCAAGAGACCCAGTACTTC
TRBV12-3/TRBV12-4	TRBJ2-3	NA	many	CASSFSAGDTQYF	TGTGCCAGCAGTTTTTCAGCGGGAGATACGCAGTATTTT
TRBV11-2	TRBJ1-2	NA	NA	CASSGGESYGYTF	TGTGCCAGCAGTGGAGGGGAGTCATACGGCTACACCTTC
TRBV12-3/TRBV12-4	TRBJ2-3	NA	NA	CASNIRLTDTQYF	TGTGCCAGCAATATTAGGCTCACAGATACGCAGTATTTT
TRBV5-1	TRBJ2-7	NA	NA	CASSVLDGTYEQYF	TGCGCCAGCAGCGTTCTGGACGGCACCTACGAGCAGTACTTC
TRBV7-2	TRBJ1-5	NA	NA	CASSLSGIGNQPQHF	TGTGCCAGCAGCCTCAGCGGGATAGGCAATCAGCCCCAGCATTTT
TRBV5-6	TRBJ2-5	NA	NA	CASSLRALEETQYF	TGCGCCAGCAGCTTGAGGGCGTTGGAAGAGACCCAGTACTTC
TRBV11-2	TRBJ2-1	TRBD2	NA	CASSSAPAGSSYNEQFF	TGTGCCAGCAGCTCCGCACCAGCGGGGAGCTCCTACAATGAGCAGTTCTTC
TRBV20-1	TRBJ2-7	NA	NA	CSATERGSSYEQYF	TGCAGTGCTACAGAACGGGGGAGCTCCTACGAGCAGTACTTC
TRBV7-9	TRBJ1-6	TRBD1	NA	CASSFAQGSTSPLHF	TGTGCCAGCAGCTTTGCACAGGGGTCGACATCACCCCTCCACTTT
TRBV10-2	TRBJ2-3	TRBD2	few	CASSWTSGGELNTQYF	TGCGCCAGCAGTTGGACTAGCGGGGGCGAGCTGAATACGCAGTATTTT
TRBV6-1	TRBJ1-1	NA	NA	CASKAGNAEAFF	TGTGCCTCCAAGGCGGGGAACGCTGAAGCTTTCTTT
TRBV6-5	TRBJ2-1	NA	NA	CASSQGSYEQFF	TGTGCCAGTTCACAGGGATCCTACGAGCAGTTCTTC
TRBV25-1	TRBJ2-3	TRBD2	once	CASSEPLAGARADTQYF	TGTGCCAGCAGTGAGCCGCTAGCGGGGGCCCGAGCAGATACGCAGTATTTT
TRBV7-9	TRBJ2-3	TRBD2	NA	CASTPLAVGADTQYF	TGTGCCAGCACCCCACTAGCGGTAGGGGCAGATACGCAGTATTTT
TRBV7-9	TRBJ1-1	TRBD1	NA	CASSLRGTGGFTEAFF	TGTGCCAGCAGCTTAAGGGGAACAGGGGGCTTCACTGAAGCTTTCTTT
TRBV3-1	TRBJ2-5	NA	NA	CASSPTSPPRNEQYF	TGTGCCAGCAGCCCTACTAGCCCCCCGAGAAATGAGCAGTACTTC
TRBV5-6	TRBJ2-3	TRBD1	few	CASSLQGQTITDTQYF	TGTGCCAGCAGCTTACAGGGACAGACAATCACAGATACGCAGTATTTT
TRBV7-8	TRBJ2-3	TRBD1	NA	CASRWDRGDSSTDTQYF	TGTGCCAGCAGATGGGACAGGGGCGACTCTAGCACAGATACGCAGTATTTT
TRBV12-5	TRBJ2-7	NA	few	CASGLGAGTQLGQYF	TGTGCTAGTGGTTTGGGGGCCGGGACACAGCTCGGGCAGTACTTC
TRBV7-2	TRBJ2-7	TRBD2	many	CASSLLGTSGRGEQYF	TGTGCCAGCAGCTTACTCGGGACTAGCGGGAGGGGCGAGCAGTACTTC
TRBV11-2	TRBJ1-2	NA	NA	CASSLVPTRDGYTF	TGTGCCAGCAGCTTAGTTCCCACCCGGGACGGCTACACCTTC
TRBV6-1	TRBJ1-1	NA	NA	CASVRQVDTEAFF	TGTGCCAGCGTGCGACAGGTGGACACTGAAGCTTTCTTT
TRBV6-1	TRBJ2-5	NA	NA	CASRGLGAGQNEQYF	TGTGCCAGCAGAGGTCTTGGTGCAGGGCAAAATGAGCAGTACTTC
TRBV7-6	TRBJ2-7	NA	NA	CASSPGQGISYEQYF	TGTGCCAGCAGCCCCGGCCAGGGGATCTCCTACGAGCAGTACTTC
TRBV20-1	TRBJ2-5	TRBD2	NA	CSAPREGNEQYF	TGCAGTGCCCCACGGGAGGGAAATGAGCAGTACTTC
TRBV11-2	TRBJ2-7	NA	NA	CASSLMWDEQYF	TGTGCCAGCAGCTTAATGTGGGACGAGCAGTACTTC
TRBV6-1	TRBJ2-7	NA	NA	CASRDTFKQPYEQYF	TGTGCCAGCAGGGACACTTTCAAGCAACCCTACGAGCAGTACTTC
TRBV27	TRBJ2-2	NA	NA	CASLMWGGELFF	TGTGCCAGCCTTATGTGGGGAGGGGAGCTGTTTTTT
TRBV10-3	TRBJ2-1	TRBD1	NA	CAISDLRTGKAGINNDEQFF	TGTGCCATCAGTGACCTCAGGACAGGGAAGGCGGGGATAAATAACGATGAGCAGTTCTTC
TRBV20-1	TRBJ2-3	TRBD2	NA	CSATQGLSGSSTDTQYF	TGCAGTGCCACCCAAGGGCTTAGCGGGAGTTCCACAGATACGCAGTATTTT
TRBV27	TRBJ2-7	NA	once	CASSLSTLSYEQYF	TGTGCCAGCAGTTTGTCGACATTGTCCTACGAGCAGTACTTC
TRBV29-1	TRBJ2-5	NA	few	CSVEGTKETQYF	TGCAGCGTTGAAGGGACGAAAGAGACCCAGTACTTC
TRBV3-1	TRBJ2-3	TRBD2	NA	CASSQEMGGLAWADTQYF	TGTGCCAGCAGCCAAGAAATGGGCGGACTAGCATGGGCAGATACGCAGTATTTT
TRBV11-2	TRBJ2-3	TRBD2	NA	CASSLIAGDLRDTQYF	TGTGCCAGCAGCTTAATAGCGGGGGATCTGCGAGATACGCAGTATTTT
TRBV6-5	TRBJ2-7	TRBD1	NA	CASSHRGQDYEQYF	TGTGCCAGCTCCCACAGGGGGCAAGATTACGAGCAGTACTTC
TRBV3-1	TRBJ2-7	TRBD1	NA	CASSQGAETGWEQYF	TGTGCCAGCAGCCAAGGGGCGGAGACAGGGTGGGAGCAGTACTTC